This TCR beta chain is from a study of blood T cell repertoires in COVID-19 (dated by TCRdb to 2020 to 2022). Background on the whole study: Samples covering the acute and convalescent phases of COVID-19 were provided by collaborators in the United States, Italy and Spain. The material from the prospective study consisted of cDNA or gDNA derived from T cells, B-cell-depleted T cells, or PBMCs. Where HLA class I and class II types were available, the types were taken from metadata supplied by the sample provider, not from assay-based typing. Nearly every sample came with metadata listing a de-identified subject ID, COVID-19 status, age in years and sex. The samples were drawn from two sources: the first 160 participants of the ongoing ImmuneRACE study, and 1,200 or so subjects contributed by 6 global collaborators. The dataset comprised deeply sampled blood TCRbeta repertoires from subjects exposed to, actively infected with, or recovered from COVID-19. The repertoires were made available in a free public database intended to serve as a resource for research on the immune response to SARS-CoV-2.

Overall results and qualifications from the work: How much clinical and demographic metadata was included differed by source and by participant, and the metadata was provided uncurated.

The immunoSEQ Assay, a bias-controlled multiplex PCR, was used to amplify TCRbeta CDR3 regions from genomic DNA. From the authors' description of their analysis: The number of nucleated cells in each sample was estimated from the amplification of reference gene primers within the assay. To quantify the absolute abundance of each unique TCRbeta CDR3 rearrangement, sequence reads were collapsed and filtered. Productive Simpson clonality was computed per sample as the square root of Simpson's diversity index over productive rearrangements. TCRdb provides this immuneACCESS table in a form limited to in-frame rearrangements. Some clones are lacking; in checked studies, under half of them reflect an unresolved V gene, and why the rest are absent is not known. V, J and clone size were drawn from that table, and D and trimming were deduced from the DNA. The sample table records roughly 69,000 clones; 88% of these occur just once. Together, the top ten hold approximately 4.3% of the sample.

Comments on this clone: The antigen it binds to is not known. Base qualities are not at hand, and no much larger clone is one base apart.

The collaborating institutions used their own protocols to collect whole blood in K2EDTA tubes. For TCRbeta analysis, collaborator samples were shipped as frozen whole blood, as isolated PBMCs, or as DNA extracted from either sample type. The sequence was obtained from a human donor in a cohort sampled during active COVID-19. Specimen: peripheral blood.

This receptor has the CDR3 CASGHTDSYEQYF. In nucleotide form, the sequence is TGTGCCAGCGGACATACAGACTCCTACGAGCAGTACTTC. The chain was built from TRBV12-3 or TRBV12-4 and TRBJ2-7, with TRBD1 as a weak D call on 5 bases. V loses 8 bases, J loses 0 bases, and the germline ends lie 11 bases apart. Reading from cysteine to phenylalanine, the CDR3 counts 13 amino acids. Only the CDR3 portion is preserved as DNA: 39 bases, with reading frame beginning at the first base.